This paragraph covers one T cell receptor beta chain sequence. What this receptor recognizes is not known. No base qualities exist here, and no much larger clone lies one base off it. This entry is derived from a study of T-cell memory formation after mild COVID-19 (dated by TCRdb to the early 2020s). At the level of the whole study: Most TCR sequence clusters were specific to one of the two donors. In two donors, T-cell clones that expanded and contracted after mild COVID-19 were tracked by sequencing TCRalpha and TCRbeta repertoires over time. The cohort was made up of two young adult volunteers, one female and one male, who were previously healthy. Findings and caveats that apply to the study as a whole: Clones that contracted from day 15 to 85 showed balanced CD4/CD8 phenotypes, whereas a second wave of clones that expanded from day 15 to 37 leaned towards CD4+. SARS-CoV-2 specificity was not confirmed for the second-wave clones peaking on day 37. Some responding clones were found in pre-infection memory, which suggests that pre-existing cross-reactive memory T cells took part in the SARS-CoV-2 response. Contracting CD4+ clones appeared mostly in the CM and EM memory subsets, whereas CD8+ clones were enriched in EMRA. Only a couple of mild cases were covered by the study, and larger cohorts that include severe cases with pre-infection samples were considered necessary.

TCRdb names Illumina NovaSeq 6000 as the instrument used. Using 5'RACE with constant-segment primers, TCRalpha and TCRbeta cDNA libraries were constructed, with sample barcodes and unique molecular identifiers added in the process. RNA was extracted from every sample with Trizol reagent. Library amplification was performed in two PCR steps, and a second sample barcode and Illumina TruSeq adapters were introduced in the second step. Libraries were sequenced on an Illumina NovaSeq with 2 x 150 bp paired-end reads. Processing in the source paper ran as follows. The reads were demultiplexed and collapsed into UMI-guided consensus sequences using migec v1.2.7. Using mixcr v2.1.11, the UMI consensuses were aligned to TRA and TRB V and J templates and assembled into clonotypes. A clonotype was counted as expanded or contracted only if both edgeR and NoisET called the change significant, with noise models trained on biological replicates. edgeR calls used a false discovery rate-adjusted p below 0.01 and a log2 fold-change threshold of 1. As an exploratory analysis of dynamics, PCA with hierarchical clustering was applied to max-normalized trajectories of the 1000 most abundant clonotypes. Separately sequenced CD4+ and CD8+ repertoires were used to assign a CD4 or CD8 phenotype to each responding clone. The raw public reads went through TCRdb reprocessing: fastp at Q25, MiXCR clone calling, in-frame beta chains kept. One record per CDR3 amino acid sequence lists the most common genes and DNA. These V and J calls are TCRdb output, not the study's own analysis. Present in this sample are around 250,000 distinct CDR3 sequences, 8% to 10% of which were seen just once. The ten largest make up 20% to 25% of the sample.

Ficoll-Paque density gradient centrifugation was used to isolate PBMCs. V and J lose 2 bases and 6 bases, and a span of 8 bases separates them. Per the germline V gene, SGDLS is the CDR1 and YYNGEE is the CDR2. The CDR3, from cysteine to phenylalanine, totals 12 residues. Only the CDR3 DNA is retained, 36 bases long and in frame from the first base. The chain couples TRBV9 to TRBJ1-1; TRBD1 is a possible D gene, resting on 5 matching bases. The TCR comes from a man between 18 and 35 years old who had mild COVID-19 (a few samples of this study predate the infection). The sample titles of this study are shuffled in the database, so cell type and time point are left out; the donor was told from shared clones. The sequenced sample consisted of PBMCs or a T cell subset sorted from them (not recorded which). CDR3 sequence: CASSVEGAEAFF. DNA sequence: TGTGCCAGCAGCGTTGAAGGGGCTGAAGCTTTCTTT. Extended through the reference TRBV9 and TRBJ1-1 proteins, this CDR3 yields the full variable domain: DSGVTQTPKHLITATGQRVTLRCSPRSGDLSVYWYQQSLDQGLQFLIQYYNGEERAKGNILERFSAQQFPDLHSELNLSSLELGDSALYFCASSVEGAEAFFGQGTRLTVV.